This entry features one TCR beta chain sequence. As yet, its antigen is unknown. TCR beta cDNA libraries had unique molecular identifiers. MiXCR, applied by TCRdb to the PCR reads, yields one record per CDR3 protein. This repertoire shows 740,000 or so distinct CDR3 sequences, roughly half found once; its top ten account for approximately 4.4%. Germline loops: CDR1 SQVTM, CDR2 ANQGSEA. The CDR3 loop spans 11 amino acids. Trimming shortened V by 5 bases and J by 5 bases, and 9 bases separated the two germline ends. This specimen comes from a study of post-analysis software for immune sequencing data. Study results and caveats: Four to six TRBV segments (TRBV5-6, TRBV5-1 and TRBV20-1 among them) occurred more frequently in patients than in controls.

The chain has TRBV29-1 and TRBJ1-1, with TRBD1 as a possible D gene (5 bases). Sequences were obtained from blood. The receptor was isolated from a girl between 10 and 17 years old with multiple sclerosis. The CDR3 loop is CSVQGSTEAFF. In DNA form, the CDR3 reads TGCAGCGTTCAGGGAAGTACTGAAGCTTTCTTT.